The 18 T cell receptor beta chains in this list originate from one sample, sequenced in a study of early T cells in non-severe SARS-CoV-2 infection. One entry per CDR3 protein results from TCRdb running MiXCR on the 5' RACE reads. The sample includes approximately 79,000 distinct CDR3 sequences, about 13% of them seen just once. Sample: whole blood. These receptors were taken from an adult who was a healthcare worker with PCR-confirmed SARS-CoV-2 infection or an uninfected control (not recorded which).

This clonotype showed up just a few times. This rearrangement joins TRBV28 to TRBJ2-6; the match to TRBD1 covers 8 bases. This CDR3 has 18 amino acids. The germline CDR1 and CDR2 sequences are MDHEN and SYDVKM. V was clipped by 6 bases and J by 0 bases; unmatched bases: 10. The CDR3 sequence is CASSHYRGVNSGANVLTF. The CDR3 nucleotides are TGTGCCAGCAGCCATTACAGGGGGGTAAACTCTGGGGCCAACGTCCTGACTTTC. The variable domain in full, with the rest retrieved from reference TRBV28 and TRBJ2-6, is DVKVTQSSRYLVKRTGEKVFLECVQDMDHENMFWYRQDPGLGLRLIYFSYDVKMKEKGDIPEGYSVSREKKERFSLILESASTNQTSMYLCASSHYRGVNSGANVLTFGAGSRLTVL.

This clonotype was seen only a few times. The rearrangement uses TRBV6-6 and TRBJ1-2; the D gene is possibly TRBD1 (5 bases). The V end was cut by 2 bases, the J end by 3 bases, with 13 bases between. The CDR3 runs to 15 residues. Germline-derived CDR1 and CDR2 are MNHNY and SVGAGI (reference sequence). For the CDR3, the DNA is TGTGCCAGCAGTTACAGGGACCCAGTGGACTATGGCTACACCTTC. Amino acids: CASSYRDPVDYGYTF.

This clonotype occurred many times. The V call is TRBV6-1, the J call TRBJ1-5; D is uncertain. Trimming stripped 2 bases from V and 2 bases from J, with 10 bases between. This CDR3 comprises 15 residues. The V gene's germline CDR1 is MNHNS and CDR2 SASEGT. The CDR3, as DNA: TGTGCCAGCAGTGAAAGGTCAAAGGGCAATCAGCCCCAGCATTTT. Its protein product is CASSERSKGNQPQHF.

The chain links TRBV7-2 to TRBJ2-4, with D unresolved. Deletions cut 7 bases from V and 9 bases from J, with 13 bases between. CDR1 and CDR2 (germline): SGHTA, FQGNSA. This CDR3 is 12 amino acids long. The CDR3 is CASTKVSGIQYF. The CDR3 nucleotides read TGTGCCAGCACCAAGGTTTCGGGCATTCAGTACTTC.

The chain employs TRBV2 and TRBJ2-1, with D unclear. From germline, CDR1 is SNHLY and CDR2 FYNNEI. Trimming took off 4 bases at V and 10 bases at J, with 5 bases between the two ends. This CDR3 has 10 residues. CDR3 residues: CASSVFEQFF. The CDR3 DNA reads as TGTGCCAGCAGTGTATTCGAGCAGTTCTTC.

The sample holds a few counts of this clonotype. The chain carries TRBV29-1 and TRBJ1-4; D might be TRBD1 (5 bases). The V end lost 6 bases, the J end lost 8 bases, and 10 bases lay between the germline ends. This CDR3 comprises 11 residues. Germline V gene sequence: CDR1 SQVTM, CDR2 ANQGSEA. CDR3 nucleotides: TGCAGCGTAGCCGGGGACGAAAAACTGTTTTTT. Translation: CSVAGDEKLFF.

This clonotype occurred many times. This sequence joins TRBV28 and TRBJ2-7; either TRBD1 or TRBD2 may supply D (5 bases each). Germline V gives CDR1 MDHEN, CDR2 SYDVKM. The CDR3 covers 14 residues. The V and J ends lost 3 bases and 1 base respectively, with 10 bases between them. CDR3 protein: CASSFGGTSYEQYF. CDR3 nucleotides: TGTGCCAGCAGTTTTGGGGGTACTTCCTACGAGCAGTACTTC.

The chain has TRBV5-4 and TRBJ2-1; 8 positions match TRBD2. The V segment lost 5 bases and the J segment 7 bases; nucleotides outside the gene matches: 11. The CDR3 is made up of 15 amino acids. The germline gives CDR1 SGHNT, CDR2 YYREEE (reference sequence). The CDR3 loop is CASSRETGTRNEQFF. CDR3 in DNA: TGTGCCAGCAGTAGGGAGACCGGGACTAGGAATGAGCAGTTCTTC.

The chain's CDR3 is CASSYSGNEAFF. CDR3 sequence (DNA): TGTGCCAGCAGTTACTCAGGGAATGAAGCTTTCTTT. The V call is TRBV6-6, the J call TRBJ1-1; no reliable D call. Per germline, CDR1 MNHNY and CDR2 SVGAGI (reference sequence). V lost 0 bases and J lost 7, with 6 bases in between. The CDR3 has 12 residues.

This clonotype was counted many times. The V gene is TRBV28, the J gene TRBJ2-4, with D perhaps matching TRBD1 or TRBD2 (5 bases each). Germline V CDR1 and CDR2: MDHEN, SYDVKM. The CDR3 contains 16 residues. V was pared by 3 bases and J by 3 bases, with 15 bases between. CDR3 loop: CASSLRGLSSKNIQYF. The CDR3 DNA follows: TGTGCCAGCAGTTTGAGGGGCCTATCCAGCAAAAACATTCAGTACTTC. The full variable domain, with the rest looked up from reference TRBV28 and TRBJ2-4, is DVKVTQSSRYLVKRTGEKVFLECVQDMDHENMFWYRQDPGLGLRLIYFSYDVKMKEKGDIPEGYSVSREKKERFSLILESASTNQTSMYLCASSLRGLSSKNIQYFGAGTRLSVL.

This clonotype was observed a handful of times. CDR3 nucleotide sequence: TGTGCCAGCAGTGAACGTGGCAGGGGTAAAGGCTACACCTTC. Translation gives CASSERGRGKGYTF. The chain combines TRBV25-1 with TRBJ1-2, with D maybe TRBD1 (6 bases). V shed 2 bases and J shed 8 bases, with 15 bases lying between them. The CDR3 covers 14 residues. Germline lookup yields CDR1 MGHDK and CDR2 SYGVNS.

This clonotype occurred many times. This sequence joins TRBV27 and TRBJ1-5; D is possibly TRBD1 (5 bases). This CDR3 comprises 13 residues. The ends were cut back, 6 bases at V and 4 bases at J, with 10 bases in the middle. From germline, CDR1 is MNHEY and CDR2 SMNVEV (reference sequence). CDR3 DNA sequence: TGTGCCAGCAGCCTATCAGGGAATCAGCCCCAGCATTTT. It codes for CASSLSGNQPQHF.

The chain employs TRBV7-9 and TRBJ1-1, with D perhaps matching TRBD1 (5 bases). The CDR3 sequence is 14 residues long. CDR1 is SEHNR, CDR2 FQNEAQ, per germline (reference sequence). V dropped 6 bases and J dropped 6 bases, with 17 bases sitting between them. The DNA of the CDR3 is TGTGCCAGCAGATTAAGGGGCCCCCAACCTGAAGCTTTCTTT. As protein: CASRLRGPQPEAFF.

The rearrangement uses TRBV7-9 and TRBJ1-1; tentatively, D is TRBD1 (5 bases). Germline V gene sequence: CDR1 SEHNR, CDR2 FQNEAQ (reference sequence). The CDR3 totals 16 residues. Trimming stripped 6 bases from V and 3 bases from J, with 20 bases between. The CDR3 here is CASSRYPLGADTEAFF. In DNA form, the CDR3 reads TGTGCCAGCAGTCGATACCCACTCGGGGCCGACACTGAAGCTTTCTTT.

With regard to this clonotype: Given a much more abundant clone one base away, this may be a read error. The chain joins TRBV13 to TRBJ2-1, with D perhaps matching TRBD1 (6 bases). The CDR3 length is 14 residues. CDR1 and CDR2 (germline): PRHDT, FYEKMQ (reference sequence). This CDR3 reads CVSSFTGQRDEQFF. The CDR3 bases are TGTGTCAGCAGCTTTACAGGGCAACGAGATGAGCAGTTCTTC. Filled out from reference TRBV13 and TRBJ2-1, the complete variable domain reads AAGVIQSPRHLIKEKRETATLKCYPIPRHDTVYWYQQGPGQDPQFLISFYEKMQSDKGSIPDRFSAQQFSDYHSELNMSSLELGDSALYFCVSSFTGQRDEQFFGPGTRLTVL.

This clonotype was seen only a few times. V is TRBV5-8 and J is TRBJ1-5; D call uncertain. With 6 bases removed from V and 7 bases from J, the gap between germline ends came to 11 bases. From germline, CDR1 is SGHTS and CDR2 YDEGEE. This CDR3 region has 12 residues. The CDR3 coding sequence is TGTGCCAGCACCATTTCTGGGCAGCCCCAGCATTTT. This sequence encodes CASTISGQPQHF. The whole variable domain, remainder taken from reference TRBV5-8 and TRBJ1-5, is EAGVTQSPTHLIKTRGQQATLRCSPISGHTSVYWYQQALGLGLQFLLWYDEGEERNRGNFPPRFSGRQFPNYSSELNVNALELEDSALYLCASTISGQPQHFGDGTRLSIL.

The genes are TRBV2 and TRBJ1-1; D is unclear. The CDR3 totals 12 residues. From germline, CDR1 is SNHLY and CDR2 FYNNEI. Trimming removed 11 bases at V and 1 base at J, with 11 bases between. The CDR3 DNA follows: TGTGCCCTTAATGGGGAGAACACTGAAGCTTTCTTT. Its translation: CALNGENTEAFF.

This clonotype was counted at least ten times. The chain couples TRBV10-1 to TRBJ2-4; TRBD2 aligns across 11 bases. This CDR3 has 18 amino acids. Germline CDR1 is WNHNN and CDR2 is SYGVQD (reference sequence). V lost 7 bases and J lost 0; bases outside the gene matches: 11. CDR3 sequence (DNA): TGCGCCAGCACCCCACTAGCGGGGGACTACCTAGCCAAAAACATTCAGTACTTC. Translation: CASTPLAGDYLAKNIQYF.